This T cell receptor beta chain was recovered during a study of T-cell memory formation after mild COVID-19. UMIs and sample barcodes were carried by the TCR alpha and TCR beta cDNA libraries that 5'RACE produced using constant-segment primers. TCRdb reanalysed the 5' RACE reads using MiXCR and keeps one entry per CDR3 protein. The sample lists 140,000 to 150,000 distinct CDR3 sequences, almost 25% occurring once. Germline trimming cut 7 bases from V and 0 bases from J; bases unmatched to any gene: 7. From germline, CDR1 is ENHRY and CDR2 SYGVKD. The CDR3 is 16 residues long. This sequence originates from an adult woman who had mild COVID-19 (a few samples of this study predate the infection). Cell type and time point are not known. This chain uses TRBV10-3 with TRBJ2-3; the match to TRBD2 covers 10 bases. The source material was PBMCs or a T cell subset sorted from them (not recorded which). CDR3 nucleotides: TGTGCCATCAAAGCTAGCGGGGGTGCTAGCACAGATACGCAGTATTTT. This codes for CAIKASGGASTDTQYF.